This T cell receptor (beta chain) was obtained from a study of blood T cell repertoires in COVID-19. Background on the study: Specimens from acute and convalescent COVID-19 originated in the United States, Italy and Spain. Sources were T cells, B-cell-depleted T cells, or PBMCs; the material itself was cDNA or gDNA.

The CDR3 is made up of 13 amino acids. The germline V gene encodes CDR1 LNHDA and CDR2 SQIVND (reference sequence). V shed 8 bases and J shed 4 bases, with 14 bases lying between them. In the original analysis: It was from reference gene primer amplification that nucleated cell counts were estimated. Sequencing was performed with immunoSEQ multiplex PCR; in TCRdb, only in-frame clones are kept and a portion is missing. V and J calls and clone size are as listed in that table; D and trimming were resolved from the DNA. The table has 40,000 to 50,000 clones, about four fifths seen once; the top ten hold 30% to 40%.

The V and J genes are TRBV19 and TRBJ1-2; a weak D match, TRBD1 (5 bases). Sequencing was performed on peripheral blood. The TCR was taken from a man aged 40-50 years with active or convalescent COVID-19. The CDR3 loop reads CASRFGGSYGYTF. CDR3 DNA sequence: TGTGCCAGTCGCTTCGGGGGAAGCTATGGCTACACCTTC.